The clone carrying this T cell receptor (beta chain) was found once. The V and J ends lost 2 bases and 7 bases, in that order; junction bases with no gene match: 3. The CDR3 has 14 residues. Germline V CDR1 and CDR2: MGHRA, YSYEKL. Per the study methods: Estimated nucleated cell counts came from reference gene primer amplification. The assay was immunoSEQ multiplex PCR, and TCRdb's table has in-frame clones only and misses some. D and trimming come from the DNA, and the V and J calls and clone size come from that table. The sample shows about 260,000 clones, 85% to 90% of them seen only once. In Seattle, patients joined the study during active infection and were tracked longitudinally. These data are taken from a study of blood T cell repertoires in COVID-19. Whole-study context: Spain, Italy and the United States supplied samples that represented acute and convalescent COVID-19.

The clonotype comes from a woman aged 25 to 39 with COVID-19, enrolled during active disease. The V and J genes are TRBV4-1 and TRBJ1-4, with 8 bases identical to TRBD1. Sequencing was carried out using peripheral blood. The CDR3 nucleotides read TGCGCCAGCAGCCAACAGGGGGCGCGTGAAAAACTGTTTTTT. This gives the protein CASSQQGAREKLFF.